This is a list of T cell receptor beta chains from one sample in a study of T cells in Graves' hyperthyroidism and ophthalmopathy. TCRdb reprocessed the multiplex PCR reads with MiXCR, giving one entry per CDR3 protein. In the table there are 300,000 to 400,000 distinct CDR3 sequences, around 18% of which are singletons. Sequences were obtained from blood. The receptor set was obtained from a man aged 18 to 35 with Graves' ophthalmopathy. The CDR3 runs from the conserved cysteine through the conserved F or W. Fields, in order: J gene, D gene, clone size, V gene, CDR3 DNA, CDR3 protein. D genes are given only for firm matches. Size tells how often a clone was seen (once, few, many) or the class of an expanded clone, and some rows leave it out.

>TRBJ2-7|TRBD2|few|TRBV9
TGTGCCAGCAGCGCAACTAGCGGGGCCGCCTACGAGCAGTACTTC
CASSATSGAAYEQYF
>TRBJ1-1|-|many|TRBV11-2
TGTGCCAGCAGCTCCACCTTCGGGCCCCACACTGAAGCTTTCTTT
CASSSTFGPHTEAFF
>TRBJ2-1|TRBD2|many|TRBV20-1
TGCAGTGGAGGAACGGGGGGTGAGCAGTTCTTC
CSGGTGGEQFF
>TRBJ2-3|-|many|TRBV12-3/TRBV12-4
TGTGCCAGCAGTTTAGGTGCTCGGGGCGTCGGCACAGATACGCAGTATTTT
CASSLGARGVGTDTQYF
>TRBJ2-4|-|many|TRBV12-3/TRBV12-4
TGTGCCAGCGGCTACAGTTTAGCCAAAAACATTCAGTACTTC
CASGYSLAKNIQYF
>TRBJ1-1|-|many|TRBV7-2
TGTGCCAGCAGCATATTTAGGGAAACCACTGAAGCTTTCTTT
CASSIFRETTEAFF
>TRBJ1-1|-|many|TRBV7-2
TGTGCCAGCAGCTTTGTACCGAACACTGAAGCTTTCTTT
CASSFVPNTEAFF
>TRBJ2-1|TRBD1|many|TRBV3-1
TGTGCCAGCAGCCCGGGACAGGACAATGAGCAGTTCTTC
CASSPGQDNEQFF
>TRBJ1-5|-|-|TRBV7-3
TGTGCCAGCACCTCAGGGGACCCCGAACAGCCCCAGCATTTT
CASTSGDPEQPQHF
>TRBJ1-1|-|few|TRBV7-9
TGTGCCAGCGCGGGGGTCACTGAAGCTTTCTTT
CASAGVTEAFF
>TRBJ2-7|-|-|TRBV20-1
TGCAGGCCGCACTCCGGGACCATCCTGGGCGACGAGCAGTACTTC
CRPHSGTILGDEQYF
>TRBJ2-1|-|many|TRBV18
TGTGCCAGCTCACCACCGACAGCACACAATGAGCAGTTCTTC
CASSPPTAHNEQFF
>TRBJ2-5|-|-|TRBV6-2/TRBV6-3
TGTGCCAGCAGAAAAGTTGGGGGGGGGGGCACTGGGTACCAAGAGACCCAGTACTTC
CASRKVGGGGTGYQETQYF
>TRBJ1-2|-|-|TRBV7-9
TGTGCCAGCAGCGAATCAGGGTGGTATGGCTACACCTTC
CASSESGWYGYTF
>TRBJ1-5|TRBD1|few|TRBV6-1
TGTGCCAGCAGAGGGACTGTAGGACAGGTTAGCAATCAGCCCCAGCATTTT
CASRGTVGQVSNQPQHF
>TRBJ2-2|-|-|TRBV5-8
TGTGCCAGCAGCTTCTTCGTGGCCCCTGGGGGGGAGCTGTTTTTT
CASSFFVAPGGELFF
>TRBJ2-7|TRBD2|many|TRBV20-1
TGCAGTGCCCAACACGGGACTAGCGAGCAGTACTTC
CSAQHGTSEQYF
>TRBJ1-1|-|-|TRBV20-1
TGCAGTGCTAGTCCCCACGATAGGTACACTGAAGCTTTCTTT
CSASPHDRYTEAFF
>TRBJ2-7|-|few|TRBV20-1
TGCAGTGCTAGCCGTTTGCGGGGTCAAGCCTACGAGCAGTACTTC
CSASRLRGQAYEQYF
>TRBJ2-4|TRBD1|-|TRBV9
TGTGCCAGCAGCTTCGGGACAGGGGGCTCCAAAAACATTCAGTACTTC
CASSFGTGGSKNIQYF
>TRBJ2-1|-|-|TRBV7-7
TGTGCTAGCAGCGTAGTAGGTAGCGATGAGCAGTTCTTC
CASSVVGSDEQFF
>TRBJ2-1|TRBD1|many|TRBV6-5
TGTGCCAGCAGTTACACGCAGGGGGCTTGGAATGAGCAGTTCTTC
CASSYTQGAWNEQFF
>TRBJ1-1|TRBD1|many|TRBV5-1
TGCGCCAGCAGCATAACAGGGGGAATGAACACTGAAGCTTTCTTT
CASSITGGMNTEAFF
>TRBJ2-7|-|many|TRBV7-9
TGTGCCAGCAGCTTAGCGGCCGGTAGCTTTGGAGGCTCCTACGAGCAGTACTTC
CASSLAAGSFGGSYEQYF
>TRBJ2-3|TRBD1|-|TRBV28
TGTGCCAGCAGTCCCGCCGACAGGGTCACAGATACGCAGTATTTT
CASSPADRVTDTQYF
>TRBJ1-4|TRBD1|few|TRBV7-9
TGTGCCAGCAGCTTAGCAGGGGGCGAAGGAAAACTGTTTTTT
CASSLAGGEGKLFF